This T cell receptor (beta chain) appears in the sequencing data of a study of cytotoxic CD8 clonotypes in ibrutinib-treated CLL. This clone was counted once. Trimming left V 6 bases short and J 4 bases short, with 10 bases between. This CDR3 comprises 11 residues. The germline CDR1 and CDR2 sequences are DFQATT and SNEGSKA (reference sequence). The protocol was immunoSEQ multiplex PCR, while the TCRdb copy is restricted to in-frame clones and leaves out a portion. The sample yields 130,000 to 150,000 clones, roughly 90% seen once. This chain links TRBV20-1 with TRBJ2-7, with unresolved D. The sample was PBMCs, taken after 12 months of ibrutinib treatment. This receptor was taken from a human donor with chronic lymphocytic leukemia. The chain's CDR3 is CSAQQLYEQYF. Here the CDR3 DNA reads TGCAGTGCGCAGCAGTTATACGAGCAGTACTTC.